A single sample gave rise to the 31 T cell receptor beta chains below, sequenced in a study of beta chain features in type 1 diabetes. General study results and limits: Shortening that was moderate but significant affected the TCRB CDR3s of Type 1 diabetes patients in all four CD4+ subsets.

These receptors lack a known antigen. Since all of the isolated RNA was reverse transcribed, expressed TCRB transcripts were what got sequenced. The repertoire was sequenced with immunoSEQ multiplex PCR; TCRdb's copy has only in-frame clones and lacks some. There are some 350,000 clones in the sample; 8.5% to 10% occur only once, and over 0.45% lies in the top ten. The material sequenced was central memory CD4+ T cells from blood. The receptors come from a man aged 25-40 years with type 1 diabetes.

The J gene is TRBJ2-3, the V gene TRBV7-9; D gene unclear. V was pared by 2 bases and J by 1 base, with 10 bases between. CDR3 size: 15 residues. Germline CDR1 SEHNR, CDR2 FQNEAQ (reference sequence). CDR3 region: CASSLRTARTDTQYF. The CDR3 DNA reads TGTGCCAGCAGCTTAAGAACGGCCCGCACAGATACGCAGTATTTT.

A few counts support this clone. This chain uses TRBV10-1 with TRBJ1-4; 12 nucleotides line up with TRBD1. The CDR3 loop spans 17 amino acids. The germline gives CDR1 WNHNN, CDR2 SYGVQD (reference sequence). V was clipped by 3 bases and J by 7 bases; unmatched bases: 9. This chain's CDR3 is CASSDGTGGFGGEKLFF. CDR3 in DNA: TGCGCCAGCAGTGATGGGACAGGGGGCTTCGGAGGTGAAAAACTGTTTTTT.

This clone was seen a handful of times. CDR3 region: CASSGTLDTDTQYF. CDR3 nucleotides: TGTGCCAGCAGCGGGACACTTGACACAGATACGCAGTATTTT. V is TRBV6-1 and J is TRBJ2-3; a possible D gene is TRBD1 (6 bases). In germline, CDR1 is MNHNS, CDR2 SASEGT. This CDR3 comprises 14 residues. Trimming cost V 6 bases and J 2 bases, with 12 bases left between them.

This clone has a count of ten or more. The V gene is TRBV2, the J gene TRBJ1-2; maybe TRBD1 (5 bases). This CDR3 is 13 amino acids long. From germline, CDR1 is SNHLY and CDR2 FYNNEI. Trimming took off 6 bases at V and 6 bases at J, with 14 bases between the two ends. Here the CDR3 reads CASRGGTADGYTF. CDR3 nucleotide sequence: TGTGCCAGCAGAGGAGGGACGGCTGATGGCTACACCTTC.

This clone was detected only a few times. The CDR3 loop is CASSLWPKNIQYF. CDR3 DNA sequence: TGTGCCAGCAGCTTGTGGCCCAAAAACATTCAGTACTTC. The rearrangement links TRBV5-5 to TRBJ2-4; D remains unclear. The CDR3 sequence is 13 residues long. Germline-derived CDR1 and CDR2 are SGHKS and YYEKEE (reference sequence). Deletions cut 1 base from V and 2 bases from J, with 4 bases between.

This clone has a handful of counts. The V call is TRBV15, the J call TRBJ1-1; possible D gene TRBD1, 5 bases. Germline lookup yields CDR1 LNHNV and CDR2 YYDKDF (reference sequence). Trimming shortened V by 5 bases and J by 0 bases, and 19 bases separated the two germline ends. There are 17 residues in the CDR3. CDR3 nucleotide sequence: TGTGCCACCAGCCCCCCCGGGACGGGGATGATGAACACTGAAGCTTTCTTT. Translating gives CATSPPGTGMMNTEAFF.

V gene TRBV4-2 combines with J gene TRBJ1-1, with 8 bases matching TRBD1. The J segment lost 5 bases and the V segment lost 4 bases, leaving 9 bases of the junction unmatched. The CDR3 runs to 15 residues. The germline CDR1 and CDR2 sequences are LGHNA and YNFKEQ. The CDR3 reads CASSPPDRDETEAFF. As DNA, the CDR3 is TGTGCCAGCAGCCCACCGGACAGGGACGAGACTGAAGCTTTCTTT.

The sample holds a few counts of this clone. Mismatch with germline at one junction end may stem from a read error. The chain recombines TRBV5-4 with TRBJ2-1, with TRBD2 matching over 9 bases. The length of the CDR3 is 15 residues. Germline V gives CDR1 SGHNT, CDR2 YYREEE (reference sequence). This CDR3 is CASSSGGAGGSEQLF. CDR3 DNA sequence: TGTGCCAGCAGCAGCGGAGGGGCGGGAGGGAGCGAGCAGCTCTTC.

This clone was seen only a few times. Other DNA sequences in this sample translate to the same CDR3. The CDR3 region has the DNA TGTGCCAGCAGGGACAGAGCCTACGAGCAGTACTTC. Translation gives CASRDRAYEQYF. This chain uses TRBV28 with TRBJ2-7, with TRBD1 as a possible D gene (6 bases). Trimming removed 6 bases at V and 2 bases at J, with 8 bases between. This CDR3 has 12 residues. Germline CDR1 reads MDHEN; CDR2 reads SYDVKM.

This clone appeared a few times. The V call is TRBV27, the J call TRBJ2-3; D is possibly TRBD1 or TRBD2 (5 bases each). CDR3 size: 17 residues. Per germline, CDR1 MNHEY and CDR2 SMNVEV (reference sequence). Trimming shortened V by 2 bases and J by 1 base, and 16 bases separated the two germline ends. The CDR3 spells CASSLKGRRGGTDTQYF. CDR3 sequence (DNA): TGTGCCAGCAGTTTAAAGGGACGAAGAGGGGGCACAGATACGCAGTATTTT.

The CDR3, as DNA: TGCGCCAGCAGCTCGGGAGGGATAGCTCGGGAGCAGTACTTC. Translating it yields CASSSGGIAREQYF. The chain links TRBV5-1 to TRBJ2-7; TRBD2 agrees at 8 bases. The trim removed 3 bases at V and 7 bases at J, leaving 9 bases unmatched. The CDR3 contains 14 residues. Germline assignment: CDR1 SGHRS and CDR2 YFSETQ. The whole variable domain, remainder taken from reference TRBV5-1 and TRBJ2-7, is KAGVTQTPRYLIKTRGQQVTLSCSPISGHRSVSWYQQTPGQGLQFLFEYFSETQRNKGNFPGRFSGRQFSNSRSEMNVSTLELGDSALYLCASSSGGIAREQYFGPGTRLTVT.

The table lists this clone with many counts. The chain recombines TRBV18 with TRBJ1-4, with D possibly TRBD1 on 6 matching bases. Germline V gene sequence: CDR1 KGHSH, CDR2 LQKENI. V shed 6 bases and J shed 5 bases, with 13 bases lying between them. The CDR3 extends over 14 amino acids. This chain's CDR3 is CASSLQGTNEKLFF. In nucleotides, the CDR3 is TGTGCCAGCTCGCTACAGGGTACAAATGAAAAACTGTTTTTT.

The sample holds a few counts of this clone. The chain joins TRBV7-2 to TRBJ1-5; tentative D call: TRBD1 (5 bases). This CDR3 spans 15 amino acids. The V end lost 2 bases, the J end lost 6 bases, and 14 bases lay between the germline ends. CDR1 is SGHTA, CDR2 FQGNSA, per germline. The CDR3 here is CASSLRNQGGQPQHF. CDR3 bases: TGTGCCAGCAGCTTAAGAAATCAGGGAGGTCAGCCCCAGCATTTT.

The V and J genes are TRBV28 and TRBJ2-7; 8 bases align to TRBD1. Germline V gene sequence: CDR1 MDHEN, CDR2 SYDVKM. J gave up 4 bases and V 1 base, and 6 bases lay outside the gene matches. This CDR3 contains 15 residues. The CDR3 bases are TGTGCCAGCAGTTTATATCCAGGGGGCAGGTACGAGCAGTACTTC. Its translation is CASSLYPGGRYEQYF.

This clone was detected a few times. Additional DNA sequences in this sample encode the identical CDR3. CDR3: CASSLGTDTQYF. The DNA for the CDR3 is TGTGCCAGCAGTTTAGGGACAGATACGCAGTATTTT. The chain uses TRBV27 and TRBJ2-3; no definite D call. CDR1 and CDR2 (germline): MNHEY, SMNVEV (reference sequence). The CDR3 totals 12 residues. V gave up 2 bases and J gave up 3 bases, with 3 bases separating them.

This clone has more than one count but fewer than ten. The chain employs TRBV5-4 and TRBJ2-1; TRBD2 agrees at 11 bases. Germline V lookup: CDR1 SGHNT, CDR2 YYREEE (reference sequence). This CDR3 has 18 residues. J lost 3 bases, V lost 0 bases, and 8 bases had no gene match. CDR3 loop: CASSLDPSGRSIYNEQFF. The CDR3 DNA follows: TGTGCCAGCAGCTTGGATCCTAGCGGGAGGTCCATCTACAATGAGCAGTTCTTC.

In this sample, this clone turned up a few times. V gene TRBV7-9 combines with J gene TRBJ1-3; D might be TRBD1 (5 bases). The length of the CDR3 is 12 residues. Germline V gene lookup returns CDR1 SEHNR and CDR2 FQNEAQ (reference sequence). V was cut by 5 bases and J by 4 bases, with 6 bases left in between. This chain's CDR3 is CASSRDGNTIYF. The CDR3 bases are TGTGCCAGCAGCCGGGACGGAAACACCATATATTTT.

This clone was picked up many times. The J gene is TRBJ2-3, the V gene TRBV19, with D unclear. V was trimmed by 7 bases and J by 6 bases, leaving 8 bases between them. Germline V CDR1 and CDR2: LNHDA, SQIVND (reference sequence). CDR3 length equals 11 residues. The CDR3 bases are TGTGCCAGTACGTCGTGGGATACGCAGTATTTT. The encoded protein is CASTSWDTQYF. Complete variable domain (other parts from reference TRBV19 and TRBJ2-3): DGGITQSPKYLFRKEGQNVTLSCEQNLNHDAMYWYRQDPGQGLRLIYYSQIVNDFQKGDIAEGYSVSREKKESFPLTVTSAQKNPTAFYLCASTSWDTQYFGPGTRLTVL.

The chain uses TRBV28 and TRBJ2-7; possible D gene TRBD2, 6 bases. The CDR3 totals 12 residues. V lost 6 bases and J lost 9, with 15 bases in between. Germline V gives CDR1 MDHEN, CDR2 SYDVKM. CDR3 nucleotides: TGTGCCAGCAGCCGAGGGACCGGGGGGCAGTACTTC. Its translation: CASSRGTGGQYF.

This clone appeared many times. At the DNA level, this CDR3 is encoded by other sequences in the same sample as well. The gene calls are TRBV7-2 and TRBJ2-3; no clear D. Looked up from germline, CDR1 is SGHTA and CDR2 is FQGNSA. This CDR3 is built from 12 residues. The germline V and J ends were trimmed by 4 bases and 0 bases, with 2 bases remaining between them. Written as DNA, the CDR3 is TGTGCCAGCAGCTATAGCACAGATACGCAGTATTTT. This sequence encodes CASSYSTDTQYF.

This clone was observed a few times. V is TRBV5-1 and J is TRBJ2-5; D may correspond to TRBD1 or TRBD2 (5 bases each). Germline V CDR1 and CDR2: SGHRS, YFSETQ. This CDR3 comprises 16 residues. With 4 bases removed from V and 2 bases from J, the gap between germline ends came to 18 bases. In nucleotides, the CDR3 is TGCGCCAGCAGCAAGAGTGGGGGACCCCCTCAAGAGACCCAGTACTTC. The encoded protein is CASSKSGGPPQETQYF.

This chain joins TRBV7-2 and TRBJ1-1; D not certain. V was cut by 1 base and J by 9 bases, with 12 bases left in between. The CDR3 contains 13 residues. Germline V gene lookup returns CDR1 SGHTA and CDR2 FQGNSA. The CDR3: CASSLDLKTQAFF. The CDR3 DNA reads as TGTGCCAGCAGCTTAGATCTGAAGACTCAAGCTTTCTTT. Using reference TRBV7-2 and TRBJ1-1 for the parts outside the CDR3, the full variable domain is GAGVSQSPSNKVTEKGKDVELRCDPISGHTALYWYRQSLGQGLEFLIYFQGNSAPDKSGLPSDRFSAERTGGSVSTLTIQRTQQEDSAVYLCASSLDLKTQAFFGQGTRLTVV.

This clone turned up a few times. V is TRBV4-2 and J is TRBJ2-7, with D unclear. The CDR3 covers 13 residues. CDR1 and CDR2 (germline): LGHNA, YNFKEQ. Trimming stripped 0 bases from V and 6 bases from J, with 9 bases between. The CDR3 is CASSQEDRSEQYF. CDR3 DNA sequence: TGTGCCAGCAGCCAAGAAGATCGGAGCGAGCAGTACTTC.

The rearrangement joins TRBV18 to TRBJ2-3; 7 bases align to TRBD1. The CDR3 spans 15 residues. Losses at the gene ends were 0 bases for V and 5 bases for J; bases not matched to a gene: 5. The germline V gene has CDR1 KGHSH and CDR2 LQKENI. This CDR3 reads CASSPPARGRDTQYF. CDR3 bases: TGTGCCAGCTCACCACCCGCCAGGGGGAGAGATACGCAGTATTTT.

The rearrangement links TRBV7-7 to TRBJ1-5; TRBD1 agrees at 9 bases. The junction had 11 bases not matched to a gene; V was cut back by 5 bases and J by 0 bases. Germline CDR1 is SSHAT and CDR2 is FNYEAQ (reference sequence). The length of the CDR3 is 18 residues. This CDR3 reads CASSAPGQGIYSNQPQHF. The DNA of the CDR3 is TGTGCCAGCAGCGCTCCGGGACAGGGAATTTATAGCAATCAGCCCCAGCATTTT.

The J gene is TRBJ1-2, the V gene TRBV7-2; 8 bases align to TRBD1. The CDR3 runs to 13 residues. The germline gives CDR1 SGHTA, CDR2 FQGNSA. The ends lost 1 base at V and 5 bases at J; junction bases unmatched: 0. CDR3 sequence reads: CASSLDRGYGYTF. CDR3 nucleotide sequence: TGTGCCAGCAGCTTAGACAGGGGGTATGGCTACACCTTC.

The J gene is TRBJ1-1, the V gene TRBV15, with unresolved D. CDR3 size: 15 residues. Looked up from germline, CDR1 is LNHNV and CDR2 is YYDKDF (reference sequence). Trimming took 8 bases from V and 0 from J, leaving 16 bases between them. The CDR3 here is CATSVGWPMNTEAFF. CDR3 sequence (DNA): TGTGCCACCTCTGTCGGGTGGCCTATGAACACTGAAGCTTTCTTT. The variable domain in full, with the rest retrieved from reference TRBV15 and TRBJ1-1, is DAMVIQNPRYQVTQFGKPVTLSCSQTLNHNVMYWYQQKSSQAPKLLFHYYDKDFNNEADTPDNFQSRRPNTSFCFLDIRSPGLGDTAMYLCATSVGWPMNTEAFFGQGTRLTVV.

This chain joins TRBV5-4 and TRBJ2-3; 9 bases are shared with TRBD2. The CDR3 is made up of 15 amino acids. In germline, CDR1 is SGHNT, CDR2 YYREEE (reference sequence). After removal of 4 bases from V and 5 bases from J, the junction contained 8 bases not matched to a gene. CDR3 in amino acids: CASSQVTSGGDTQYF. CDR3 in DNA: TGTGCCAGCAGCCAAGTGACTAGCGGTGGAGATACGCAGTATTTT.

At least ten counts were recorded for this clone. This chain joins TRBV7-2 and TRBJ2-7, with 7 nucleotides matching TRBD2. This CDR3 contains 14 residues. Germline CDR1 reads SGHTA; CDR2 reads FQGNSA. The V and J ends lost 7 bases and 3 bases, in that order; junction bases with no gene match: 9. The CDR3 protein is CASTRVAGNYEQYF. CDR3 in DNA: TGTGCCAGCACCAGGGTAGCGGGTAACTACGAGCAGTACTTC.

The chain combines TRBV27 with TRBJ2-1, with 12 nucleotides matching TRBD1. This CDR3 region has 14 residues. V lost 7 bases to trimming and J lost 12 bases; unmatched junction nucleotides: 10. Germline V lookup: CDR1 MNHEY, CDR2 SMNVEV (reference sequence). Here the CDR3 reads CASISSGTGGRQFF. The CDR3 bases are TGTGCCAGCATCTCTAGTGGGACAGGGGGCCGGCAGTTCTTC.

This clone was seen more than once but under ten times. The V and J genes are TRBV6-1 and TRBJ1-5; weak D call: TRBD1 (5 bases). V lost 6 bases to trimming and J lost 4 bases, with 16 bases between them. CDR1 is MNHNS, CDR2 SASEGT, per germline. This CDR3 is built from 15 residues. This chain's CDR3 is CASRESGTINQPQHF. In DNA form, the CDR3 reads TGTGCCAGCAGAGAATCCGGGACCATTAATCAGCCCCAGCATTTT.